The 26 T cell receptor beta chains presented below share a single source sample, sequenced in a study of shared clonotypes between healthy human individuals (dated by TCRdb to about 2020). CD8 naive samples consisted of CD45RO-negative cells that were positively selected for CCR7, yielding a CD45RA+CCR7+ population without TemRA cells. Libraries were made using the immunoSEQ multiplex PCR assay. TCRdb holds this immuneACCESS table with in-frame rearrangements only. Some clones are missing; in checked studies, unresolved V genes explain under half, and the rest has no known cause. This sample is represented by around 2,000,000 clones; approximately 94% of them were singletons. The ten biggest clones cover 1.5% to 2% of the sample. Sequencing was done on a sample of naive CD8+ T cells from PBMCs. The cell subset or site label of this sample denotes: CD45RA+CCR7+. The receptor set was obtained from a young man in good health. Some clones in this sample may be carry-over from other donors' samples.

This rearrangement joins TRBV5-6 to TRBJ2-1, with 11 nucleotides matching TRBD2. The V and J ends lost 3 bases and 7 bases, in that order; junction bases with no gene match: 6. The CDR3 runs to 15 residues. Germline V gene data show CDR1 as SGHDT and CDR2 as YYEEEE. CDR3 protein: CASSYPGLAENEQFF. The CDR3 DNA follows: TGTGCCAGCAGCTACCCGGGACTAGCGGAAAATGAGCAGTTCTTC.

Note on this clone: The junction and the germline gene differ at one end; a read error may be behind it. J is TRBJ1-4 and V is TRBV29-1, with 10 bases that match TRBD1. The CDR3 consists of 13 residues. Per the germline V gene, CDR1 is SQVTM and CDR2 is ANQGSEA. CDR3 bases: TGCGGCGTTGGGGACAGGGGAAATGAAAAACTGTTTTTT. Amino acids: CGVGDRGNEKLFF.

The J gene is TRBJ2-7, the V gene TRBV29-1; 10 bases align to TRBD1. The V gene's germline CDR1 is SQVTM and CDR2 ANQGSEA. V was clipped by 6 bases and J by 1 base; unmatched bases: 18. The CDR3 length is 18 residues. This CDR3 reads CSVNTKDRGEQASYEQYF. The CDR3 bases are TGCAGCGTCAACACTAAGGACAGGGGGGAACAGGCGTCCTACGAGCAGTACTTC.

The CDR3 nucleotides are TGTGCCAGCAGCGCCGGTTTAACCGGGGAGCTGTTTTTT. As protein: CASSAGLTGELFF. V gene TRBV9 combines with J gene TRBJ2-2, with unresolved D. CDR1 is SGDLS and CDR2 is YYNGEE in the germline V gene. The CDR3 covers 13 residues. The V end was cut by 3 bases, the J end by 5 bases, with 8 bases between.

The chain carries TRBV15 and TRBJ2-7, with no clear D. Germline values: CDR1 LNHNV, CDR2 YYDKDF (reference sequence). This CDR3 has 13 amino acids. Trimming stripped 3 bases from V and 6 bases from J, with 12 bases between. CDR3 sequence reads: CATSSGDGSEQYF. CDR3 nucleotides: TGTGCCACCAGCAGCGGAGACGGCTCCGAGCAGTACTTC.

Turning to this clone: The same CDR3 also results from other DNA sequences found in this sample. This chain joins TRBV14 and TRBJ1-1; D possibly corresponds to TRBD1 (5 bases). The CDR3 length is 13 residues. Per germline, CDR1 SGHDN and CDR2 FVKESK. V was cut by 1 base and J by 4 bases, with 7 bases left in between. The CDR3 sequence is CASSQGGATEAFF. For the CDR3, the DNA is TGTGCCAGCAGCCAAGGAGGGGCCACTGAAGCTTTCTTT.

V is TRBV7-3 and J is TRBJ1-1; D call uncertain. Trimming pared 2 bases from V and 5 bases from J, leaving 15 bases between. This CDR3 has 15 amino acids. Per the germline V gene, CDR1 is SGHTA and CDR2 is FQGTGA. In DNA, the CDR3 is TGTGCCAGCAGCTTAGAGCCAGTTACCTGGACTGAAGCTTTCTTT. The encoded protein is CASSLEPVTWTEAFF.

This chain links TRBV6-1 with TRBJ1-5, with unresolved D. V was clipped by 6 bases and J by 0 bases, with 9 bases between them. This CDR3 has 14 residues. Germline CDR1 and CDR2: MNHNS and SASEGT. This chain's CDR3 is CASSAGNSNQPQHF. The CDR3 nucleotides are TGTGCCAGCAGCGCAGGCAATAGCAATCAGCCCCAGCATTTT.

The chain joins TRBV4-2 to TRBJ1-5; D gene unclear. The germline gives CDR1 LGHNA, CDR2 YNFKEQ. This CDR3 region has 18 residues. Trimming took off 0 bases at V and 0 bases at J, with 15 bases between the two ends. CDR3 nucleotide sequence: TGTGCCAGCAGCCAAGAGTTGGATGAGGGAAATAGCAATCAGCCCCAGCATTTT. The encoded protein is CASSQELDEGNSNQPQHF.

V gene TRBV19 combines with J gene TRBJ2-4; D possibly uses TRBD1 or TRBD2 (5 bases each). The CDR3 runs 12 residues. V was clipped by 5 bases and J by 9 bases, with 11 bases between them. The germline V gene has CDR1 LNHDA and CDR2 SQIVND (reference sequence). As DNA, the CDR3 is TGTGCCAGTAGTCTTGGGGGTAGCATTCAGTACTTC. Translating it yields CASSLGGSIQYF.

The chain uses TRBV5-1 and TRBJ2-4; D unresolved. V was pared by 4 bases and J by 9 bases, with 20 bases between. Germline CDR1 and CDR2: SGHRS and YFSETQ. This CDR3 has 15 amino acids. DNA for the CDR3: TGCGCCAGCAGCCTCAACCAGGACGCCCGGAGCATTCAGTACTTC. This gives the protein CASSLNQDARSIQYF.

The rearrangement links TRBV7-7 to TRBJ2-1; tentative D call: TRBD2 (6 bases). Looked up from germline, CDR1 is SSHAT and CDR2 is FNYEAQ (reference sequence). The CDR3 covers 15 residues. V shed 1 base and J shed 0 bases, with 7 bases lying between them. The CDR3: CASSLDGSSYNEQFF. The CDR3 DNA sequence: TGTGCCAGCAGCTTAGACGGGAGCTCCTACAATGAGCAGTTCTTC.

The gene calls are TRBV29-1 and TRBJ2-1, with D perhaps matching TRBD2 (6 bases). CDR1 and CDR2 (germline): SQVTM, ANQGSEA. Deletions cut 4 bases from V and 7 bases from J, with 11 bases between. The CDR3 runs 12 residues. Here the CDR3 DNA reads TGCAGCGTTGTAGGCGGGATTAATGAGCAGTTCTTC. This translates into CSVVGGINEQFF.

The rearrangement uses TRBV2 and TRBJ2-7; no firm D call. From germline, CDR1 is SNHLY and CDR2 FYNNEI. Trimming shortened V by 5 bases and J by 4 bases, and 21 bases separated the two germline ends. This CDR3 comprises 16 residues. The CDR3 loop is CASSSPDPQVSYEQYF. The CDR3 DNA sequence: TGTGCCAGCAGTAGTCCTGACCCCCAAGTCTCATACGAGCAGTACTTC.

A single count supports this clone. The chain links TRBV28 to TRBJ1-4; D is ambiguous. V lost 7 bases, J lost 5 bases, and 14 bases lay in between. The CDR3 totals 14 residues. Germline lookup yields CDR1 MDHEN and CDR2 SYDVKM. In DNA, the CDR3 is TGTGCCAGCACCCAGCGGGGAGGGAATGAAAAACTGTTTTTT. Amino acid sequence: CASTQRGGNEKLFF. The full variable domain, in which reference TRBV28 and TRBJ1-4 provide the parts outside the CDR3, is DVKVTQSSRYLVKRTGEKVFLECVQDMDHENMFWYRQDPGLGLRLIYFSYDVKMKEKGDIPEGYSVSREKKERFSLILESASTNQTSMYLCASTQRGGNEKLFFGSGTQLSVL.

The V call is TRBV7-8, the J call TRBJ1-2, with D hard to call. Germline CDR1 and CDR2: SGHVS and FQNEAQ. The CDR3 has 16 residues. Trimming pared 1 base from V and 3 bases from J, leaving 15 bases between. The DNA of the CDR3 is TGTGCCAGCAGCTTAGTTCGGAACAGCGAAGACTATGGCTACACCTTC. It specifies CASSLVRNSEDYGYTF.

The chain couples TRBV30 to TRBJ1-2; weak D call: TRBD1 (5 bases). CDR3 length: 15 residues. Germline V lookup: CDR1 GTSNPN, CDR2 SVGIG (reference sequence). V lost 0 bases and J lost 0, with 11 bases in between. CDR3 sequence: CAWSVWAGTNYGYTF. In DNA form, the CDR3 reads TGTGCCTGGAGTGTATGGGCAGGGACTAACTATGGCTACACCTTC.

Details on this clone: Distinct nucleotide sequences in the sample also encode this CDR3. This chain uses TRBV9 with TRBJ2-7, with 7 bases matching TRBD1. The CDR3 totals 14 residues. Germline CDR1 and CDR2: SGDLS and YYNGEE. With 0 bases clipped from V and 4 bases from J, the junction kept 4 bases outside the gene matches. The CDR3 DNA reads TGTGCCAGCAGCGTAGCGCCAGGGGGATACGAGCAGTACTTC. Residues: CASSVAPGGYEQYF.

The rearrangement joins TRBV28 to TRBJ2-7, with no clear D. From germline, CDR1 is MDHEN and CDR2 SYDVKM. V was cut by 1 base and J by 5 bases, with 15 bases left in between. This CDR3 comprises 15 residues. The CDR3 bases are TGTGCCAGCAGTTTATCCCCATCACGGTTCAACGAGCAGTACTTC. This codes for CASSLSPSRFNEQYF.

The chain couples TRBV7-4 to TRBJ2-3, with D hard to call. The V gene's germline CDR1 is SGHVT and CDR2 SQSDAQ. V was pared by 4 bases and J by 2 bases, with 13 bases between. The CDR3 length is 15 residues. The CDR3 DNA is TGTGCCAGCAGCTGTAAGGAGATAATCACAGATACGCAGTATTTT. Translated, it gives CASSCKEIITDTQYF.

This chain links TRBV28 with TRBJ2-1; D is uncertain. Trimming stripped 0 bases from V and 14 bases from J, with 14 bases between. Germline CDR1 MDHEN, CDR2 SYDVKM. This CDR3 is 13 amino acids long. CDR3 sequence (DNA): TGTGCCAGCAGTTTATGGGCACGCGGCCCTGAGTTCTTC. It codes for CASSLWARGPEFF.

The rearrangement links TRBV5-1 to TRBJ2-3, with D perhaps TRBD2 (5 bases). Germline V gives CDR1 SGHRS, CDR2 YFSETQ. Trimming took off 1 base at V and 0 bases at J, with 15 bases between the two ends. The length of the CDR3 is 17 residues. The CDR3 bases are TGCGCCAGCAGCTTGAATTGGGCGGGTGCTAGCACAGATACGCAGTATTTT. It translates to CASSLNWAGASTDTQYF.

For the CDR3, the DNA is TGTGCCAGCAGTGCCGTTGCGGGAGGGGGGAATGAGCAGTTCTTC. It yields the protein CASSAVAGGGNEQFF. The V gene is TRBV6-4, the J gene TRBJ2-1; 9 bases agree with TRBD2. V dropped 4 bases and J dropped 7; count of bases not matched to a gene: 8. This CDR3 spans 15 amino acids. CDR1 is MRHNA and CDR2 is SNTAGT in the germline V gene.

The rearrangement uses TRBV25-1 and TRBJ2-1; D call uncertain. Germline lookup yields CDR1 MGHDK and CDR2 SYGVNS. This CDR3 is 13 amino acids long. Trimming took 7 bases from V and 2 from J, leaving 9 bases between them. The CDR3 loop reads CASTVGTYNEQFF. The CDR3 bases are TGTGCCAGCACCGTAGGTACCTACAATGAGCAGTTCTTC.

The chain joins TRBV27 to TRBJ2-2, with 8 bases aligning to TRBD1. In germline, CDR1 is MNHEY, CDR2 SMNVEV (reference sequence). The CDR3 contains 16 residues. V was pared by 5 bases and J by 0 bases, with 5 bases of the junction left unmatched. CDR3 bases: TGTGCCAGCAGTCCCCGGACAGGGCCGAACACCGGGGAGCTGTTTTTT. Encoded protein: CASSPRTGPNTGELFF.

V usage is TRBV7-9 and J usage is TRBJ2-7, with D unclear. Per the germline V gene, CDR1 is SEHNR and CDR2 is FQNEAQ (reference sequence). The CDR3 sequence is 11 residues long. Trimming shortened V by 2 bases and J by 5 bases, and 4 bases separated the two germline ends. The CDR3 loop is CASSLSNEQYF. Written as DNA, the CDR3 is TGTGCCAGCAGCTTATCCAACGAGCAGTACTTC.